The entry that follows covers one TCR beta chain sequence. Its antigen is not known. This specimen comes from a study of shared clonotypes between healthy human individuals. Study summary: Donors were two women and a few men aged 18 to 49. Study-wide results and caveats: Incompleteness in sorted-subset sequencing, despite large depth, was shown by rarefaction. Memory subsets had estimated richness that was generally smaller than that of naive subsets.

Naive CD8 cells comprised CD45RO-negative, CCR7-positively selected cells, excluding terminally differentiated effector memory CD45RA+ cells. Across several immunoSEQ plates, the genomic DNA of each subset was split evenly. The repertoire was sequenced with immunoSEQ multiplex PCR; TCRdb's copy has only in-frame clones and lacks some. Among about 680,000 clones listed, about 92% were seen once. The CDR3 runs 15 residues. Trimming shortened V by 6 bases and J by 4 bases, and 20 bases separated the two germline ends. CDR1 is SGHKS and CDR2 is YYEKEE in the germline V gene (reference sequence). This clonotype was obtained from a man in his thirties or forties in good health. The chain joins TRBV5-5 to TRBJ2-7, with D maybe TRBD1 (5 bases). The sample was naive CD8+ T cells sorted from blood. The chain's CDR3 is CASTSSVQAGYEQYF. The CDR3 bases are TGTGCCAGCACCAGTTCGGTACAGGCTGGATACGAGCAGTACTTC.